This entry lists 26 T cell receptor beta chains sequenced from one sample in a study of T cell responses to AZD1222 COVID-19 vaccine. Some clones are missing from TCRdb's copy, which holds only in-frame ones; the method was immunoSEQ multiplex PCR. Among approximately 140,000 clones listed, 92% were seen once. This material consisted of peripheral blood, taken 28 days after the second AZD1222 dose. The receptor source for this set is an adult who received the AZD1222 COVID-19 vaccine.

CDR3 nucleotide sequence: TGCAGCGTTGAAGATCAAAACATACAGGGTCACACCATATATTTT. Its translation: CSVEDQNIQGHTIYF. The chain links TRBV29-1 to TRBJ1-3, with D maybe TRBD1 (6 bases). CDR3 length: 15 amino acids. V lost 0 bases and J 8 bases, leaving 17 bases between the germline ends. The V gene's germline CDR1 is SQVTM and CDR2 ANQGSEA.

V is TRBV5-1 and J is TRBJ2-1; 10 bases align to TRBD2. Trimming took 4 bases from V and 9 from J; bases not matched to a gene: 13. This CDR3 is 16 amino acids long. In germline, CDR1 is SGHRS, CDR2 YFSETQ. The CDR3 DNA reads as TGCGCCAGCAGCCCGAGGGTAGCGGGAGGTGGTATTGAGCAGTTCTTC. This sequence encodes CASSPRVAGGGIEQFF.

This rearrangement joins TRBV6-6 to TRBJ2-1, with TRBD1 matching over 8 bases. Germline V CDR1 and CDR2: MNHNY, SVGAGI (reference sequence). V shed 2 bases and J 6 bases; nucleotides not matched to a gene: 6. The CDR3 loop spans 15 amino acids. CDR3 DNA: TGTGCCAGCAGTTACACGACAGGGGTCATCAATGAGCAGTTCTTC. Translated, it gives CASSYTTGVINEQFF.

The chain has TRBV3-1 (or the pseudogene TRBV3-2) and TRBJ1-3; D perhaps matches TRBD1 (5 bases). The germline V gene has CDR1 LGHDT and CDR2 YNNKEL (reference sequence). This CDR3 is built from 14 residues. Trimming pared 1 base from V and 2 bases from J, leaving 6 bases between. The CDR3, as DNA: TGTGCCAGCAGCCAAGGGGGGACTGGAAACACCATATATTTT. This encodes CASSQGGTGNTIYF.

In this sample, this clone turned up a few times. The chain is built from TRBV19 and TRBJ1-2; 9 bases align to TRBD1. This CDR3 region has 13 residues. Germline V gene data show CDR1 as LNHDA and CDR2 as SQIVND (reference sequence). With 8 bases clipped from V and 7 bases from J, the junction kept 8 bases outside the gene matches. The CDR3 DNA reads as TGTGCCAGTGTACAGGGGGCGCATAGTGGCTACACCTTC. This codes for CASVQGAHSGYTF.

The J gene is TRBJ2-5, the V gene TRBV2; 9 bases map to TRBD1. The V segment lost 6 bases and the J segment 5 bases; nucleotides outside the gene matches: 10. The CDR3 is made up of 15 amino acids. Looked up from germline, CDR1 is SNHLY and CDR2 is FYNNEI. CDR3 loop: CASRPGTGKFETQYF. In DNA, the CDR3 is TGTGCCAGCAGACCCGGGACAGGGAAGTTCGAGACCCAGTACTTC.

The chain links TRBV28 to TRBJ1-4; D gene ambiguous. The CDR3 has 13 residues. Trimming shortened V by 7 bases and J by 0 bases, and 6 bases separated the two germline ends. In germline, CDR1 is MDHEN, CDR2 SYDVKM. This chain's CDR3 is CASNSATNEKLFF. CDR3 coding DNA: TGTGCCAGCAACAGTGCAACTAATGAAAAACTGTTTTTT.

CDR3 in amino acids: CASSPQGVRTDTQYF. DNA for the CDR3: TGTGCCAGCTCACCACAGGGGGTCCGCACAGATACGCAGTATTTT. The chain uses TRBV18 and TRBJ2-3, with D perhaps TRBD1 (6 bases). Germline CDR1 reads KGHSH; CDR2 reads LQKENI. V dropped 1 base and J dropped 1 base, with 9 bases sitting between them. There are 15 residues in the CDR3.

The V call is TRBV28, the J call TRBJ1-2; perhaps TRBD1 as D (6 bases). Trimming stripped 6 bases from V and 9 bases from J, with 20 bases between. The germline CDR1 and CDR2 sequences are MDHEN and SYDVKM. The CDR3 sequence is 14 residues long. The CDR3 sequence is CASSPATGSGSYTF. In DNA, the CDR3 is TGTGCCAGCAGCCCGGCTACAGGGTCCGGGAGCTACACCTTC.

V and J are TRBV7-6 and TRBJ2-2; D is unresolved. Per the germline V gene, CDR1 is SGHVS and CDR2 is FNYEAQ. The ends were cut back, 5 bases at V and 4 bases at J, with 17 bases in the middle. The CDR3 length is 16 residues. CDR3 sequence (DNA): TGTGCCAGCAGCCTCGAGATCCCTAACCCCACCGGGGAGCTGTTTTTT. It specifies CASSLEIPNPTGELFF.

The rearrangement uses TRBV14 and TRBJ2-1; D may be TRBD1 or TRBD2 (5 bases each). The V gene's germline CDR1 is SGHDN and CDR2 FVKESK. V lost 4 bases to trimming and J lost 7 bases, with 20 bases between them. The CDR3 loop spans 16 amino acids. The CDR3 here is CASSLYLGTTLNEQFF. In nucleotides, the CDR3 is TGTGCCAGCAGCCTCTATCTAGGGACCACTTTGAATGAGCAGTTCTTC.

The chain couples TRBV7-6 to TRBJ2-1, with D uncertain. The CDR3 loop spans 13 amino acids. The ends were cut back, 3 bases at V and 3 bases at J, with 6 bases in the middle. Germline V lookup: CDR1 SGHVS, CDR2 FNYEAQ. In DNA, the CDR3 is TGTGCCAGCAGCTTCGGCCTCTACAATGAGCAGTTCTTC. This gives the protein CASSFGLYNEQFF.

V and J are TRBV30 and TRBJ1-6; D gene ambiguous. This CDR3 is built from 14 residues. Trimming pared 0 bases from V and 8 bases from J, leaving 11 bases between. Germline loops: CDR1 GTSNPN, CDR2 SVGIG (reference sequence). CDR3 loop: CAWSVAPRDSPLHF. DNA of the CDR3: TGTGCCTGGAGTGTAGCCCCCCGGGATTCACCCCTCCACTTT.

V and J are TRBV12-5 and TRBJ1-2; no clear D. The V and J ends lost 3 bases and 7 bases respectively, with 12 bases between them. From germline, CDR1 is LGHNT and CDR2 FRNRAP. CDR3 length: 13 amino acids. DNA for the CDR3: TGTGCTAGTGGTTTAGGTCACTCTCGTGGCTACACCTTC. The encoded protein is CASGLGHSRGYTF. Filled out from reference TRBV12-5 and TRBJ1-2, the complete variable domain reads DARVTQTPRHKVTEMGQEVTMRCQPILGHNTVFWYRQTMMQGLELLAYFRNRAPLDDSGMPKDRFSAEMPDATLATLKIQPSEPRDSAVYFCASGLGHSRGYTFGSGTRLTVV.

The chain is built from TRBV20-1 and TRBJ2-2; perhaps TRBD1 as D (6 bases). The germline V gene has CDR1 DFQATT and CDR2 SNEGSKA (reference sequence). This CDR3 has 14 amino acids. Trimming cost V 3 bases and J 8 bases, with 16 bases left between them. The chain's CDR3 is CSASDRRGGGELFF. The CDR3 DNA reads TGCAGTGCTAGTGACAGGCGAGGCGGTGGGGAGCTGTTTTTT.

V is TRBV5-1 and J is TRBJ2-7; D unclear. The germline V gene has CDR1 SGHRS and CDR2 YFSETQ. There are 14 residues in the CDR3. The V gene lost 0 bases and the J gene lost 1 base, with 8 bases spanning the gap. CDR3 amino acids: CASSLDARSYEQYF. CDR3 nucleotides: TGCGCCAGCAGCTTGGATGCAAGATCCTACGAGCAGTACTTC.

The rearrangement links TRBV28 to TRBJ2-2, with TRBD2 identical over 9 bases. In germline, CDR1 is MDHEN, CDR2 SYDVKM. With 4 bases clipped from V and 6 bases from J, the junction kept 12 bases outside the gene matches. This CDR3 spans 17 amino acids. The CDR3 bases are TGTGCCAGCAGTTCCCGAAGGCGGGAGGGCCGTGCCGGGGAGCTGTTTTTT. It is translated as CASSSRRREGRAGELFF.

This rearrangement joins TRBV21-1 to TRBJ1-3. TRBV21-1 is a pseudogene. This CDR3 comprises 17 residues. The CDR3 DNA reads as TGTGCCAGCAGCATCAGACGGAGAATTAGCTCTGGAAACACCATATATTTT. Its protein product is CASSIRRRISSGNTIYF.

CDR3 sequence reads: CSVEAIPSSGIYNEQFF. CDR3 sequence (DNA): TGCAGCGTTGAAGCAATTCCATCTAGCGGGATCTACAATGAGCAGTTCTTC. This rearrangement joins TRBV29-1 to TRBJ2-1; 9 bases match TRBD2. There are 17 residues in the CDR3. The germline CDR1 and CDR2 sequences are SQVTM and ANQGSEA. With 1 base clipped from V and 3 bases from J, the junction kept 10 bases outside the gene matches.

The chain combines TRBV27 with TRBJ2-7; D ambiguous. Looked up from germline, CDR1 is MNHEY and CDR2 is SMNVEV (reference sequence). Trimming left V 1 base short and J 1 base short, with 8 bases between. The CDR3 loop spans 14 amino acids. CDR3 DNA: TGTGCCAGCAGTTTATATCCCCAATCCTACGAGCAGTACTTC. Its translation is CASSLYPQSYEQYF.

This chain joins TRBV4-1 and TRBJ1-5; 8 nucleotides match TRBD1. After removal of 2 bases from V and 4 bases from J, the junction contained 4 bases not matched to a gene. The CDR3 contains 15 residues. The germline V gene has CDR1 MGHRA and CDR2 YSYEKL. The CDR3, as DNA: TGCGCCAGCAGCCAATCGGACAGGGAGAATCAGCCCCAGCATTTT. This sequence encodes CASSQSDRENQPQHF.

The chain employs TRBV12-3 or TRBV12-4 and TRBJ2-3; D is perhaps TRBD1 (5 bases). Deletions cut 2 bases from V and 3 bases from J, with 6 bases between. The CDR3 spans 13 residues. The CDR3 DNA follows: TGTGCCAGCAGTTTACAGGGTACAGATACGCAGTATTTT. This encodes CASSLQGTDTQYF.

The V and J genes are TRBV11-2 and TRBJ1-2; 8 bases agree with TRBD1. V lost 3 bases, J lost 6 bases, and 6 bases stayed unmatched. Germline-derived CDR1 and CDR2 are SGHAT and FQNNGV. The CDR3 is 14 residues long. CDR3 nucleotides: TGTGCCAGCAGCTTGTCGTCAGGGGGCAATGGCTACACCTTC. Translation: CASSLSSGGNGYTF. Full variable domain (remainder filled in from reference TRBV11-2 and TRBJ1-2): EAGVAQSPRYKIIEKRQSVAFWCNPISGHATLYWYQQILGQGPKLLIQFQNNGVVDDSQLPKDRFSAERLKGVDSTLKIQPAKLEDSAVYLCASSLSSGGNGYTFGSGTRLTVV.

J is TRBJ1-6 and V is TRBV4-1, with unresolved D. Germline CDR1 reads MGHRA; CDR2 reads YSYEKL. Deletions cut 0 bases from V and 10 bases from J, with 16 bases between. The CDR3 runs to 16 residues. As DNA, the CDR3 is TGCGCCAGCAGCCAAGAGTCCGGGGTGATGGGGTCACCCCTCCACTTT. Its protein is CASSQESGVMGSPLHF.

This chain connects TRBV24-1 to TRBJ1-1; D is possibly TRBD1 (5 bases). V lost 7 bases and J 1 base, leaving 12 bases between the germline ends. The CDR3 has 14 amino acids. The germline V gene has CDR1 KGHDR and CDR2 SFDVKD. The CDR3 DNA sequence: TGTGCCACCAGCCCCTCCGGGGGGAACACTGAAGCTTTCTTT. Translating gives CATSPSGGNTEAFF.

This clone came up once. The chain uses TRBV6-4 and TRBJ1-5, with D maybe TRBD1 (5 bases). The CDR3 consists of 15 residues. Trimming left V 5 bases short and J 9 bases short, with 20 bases between. The germline V gene has CDR1 MRHNA and CDR2 SNTAGT. The CDR3: CASSLHSGGLWPQHF. Written as DNA, the CDR3 is TGTGCCAGCAGTCTCCACTCGGGGGGGTTATGGCCCCAGCATTTT.